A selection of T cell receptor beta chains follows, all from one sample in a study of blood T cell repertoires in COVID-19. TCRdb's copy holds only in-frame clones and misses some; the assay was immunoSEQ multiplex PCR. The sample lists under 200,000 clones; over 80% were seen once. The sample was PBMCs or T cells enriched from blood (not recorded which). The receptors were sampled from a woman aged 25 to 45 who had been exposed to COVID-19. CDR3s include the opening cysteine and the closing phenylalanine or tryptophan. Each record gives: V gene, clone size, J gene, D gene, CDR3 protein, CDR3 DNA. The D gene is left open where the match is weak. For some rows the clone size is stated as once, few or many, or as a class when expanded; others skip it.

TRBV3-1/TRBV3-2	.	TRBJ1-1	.	CASSQGRRREAFF	TGTGCCAGCAGCCAAGGTCGACGGCGGGAAGCTTTCTTT
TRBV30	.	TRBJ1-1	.	CASLPGENAEAFF	TGTGCCAGCCTTCCGGGGGAGAACGCTGAAGCTTTCTTT
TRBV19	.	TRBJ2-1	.	CASTSYNEQFF	TGTGCCAGTACCAGTTACAATGAGCAGTTCTTC
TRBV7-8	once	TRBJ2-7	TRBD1	CASSLGQISYEQYF	TGTGCCAGCAGCTTGGGACAGATCTCCTACGAGCAGTACTTC
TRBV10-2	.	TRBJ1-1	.	CASSESGDGGNTEAFF	TGCGCCAGCAGTGAGTCCGGGGACGGGGGGAACACTGAAGCTTTCTTT
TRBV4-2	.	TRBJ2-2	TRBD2	CASSQDPAGGPGELFF	TGTGCCAGCAGCCAAGACCCAGCGGGGGGGCCCGGGGAGCTGTTTTTT
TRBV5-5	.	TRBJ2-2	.	CASSLGLTNTGELFF	TGTGCCAGCAGCTTGGGGCTGACGAACACCGGGGAGCTGTTTTTT
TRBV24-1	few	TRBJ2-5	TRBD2	CATSDSPLAGTQETQYF	TGTGCCACCAGTGATTCTCCTCTAGCGGGGACCCAAGAGACCCAGTACTTC
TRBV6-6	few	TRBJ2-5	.	CASSFLGGETQYF	TGTGCCAGCAGTTTTCTGGGAGGCGAGACCCAGTACTTC
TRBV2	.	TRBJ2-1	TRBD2	CASRGTRKLAGGLNEQFF	TGTGCCAGCAGAGGGACCCGTAAACTAGCGGGGGGGCTCAATGAGCAGTTCTTC
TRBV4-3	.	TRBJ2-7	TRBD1	CASSQLGQGKDEQYF	TGCGCCAGCAGCCAGTTAGGACAGGGGAAAGACGAGCAGTACTTC
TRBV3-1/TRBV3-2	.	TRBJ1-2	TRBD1	CASSQTTGGASGYTF	TGTGCCAGCAGCCAAACCACAGGGGGCGCGTCAGGCTACACCTTC
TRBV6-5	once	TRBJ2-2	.	CASRGGPLWRGELFF	TGTGCCAGCAGGGGGGGACCCCTCTGGCGGGGGGAGCTGTTTTTT
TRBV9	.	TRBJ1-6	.	CASSVSGNSPLHF	TGTGCCAGCAGCGTTAGCGGAAATTCACCCCTCCACTTT
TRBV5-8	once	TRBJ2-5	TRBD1	CASSLRQGVGVTQYF	TGTGCCAGCAGCTTACGACAGGGAGTGGGGGTGACCCAGTACTTC
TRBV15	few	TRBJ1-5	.	CATSRESSQPQHF	TGTGCCACCAGCAGAGAATCAAGCCAGCCCCAGCATTTT
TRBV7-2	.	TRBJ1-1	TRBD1	CASSLRLGRQGRNTEAFF	TGTGCCAGCAGCTTAAGGTTGGGGCGACAGGGAAGGAACACTGAAGCTTTCTTT
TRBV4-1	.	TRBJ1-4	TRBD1	CASSQPDRVAEKLFF	TGCGCCAGCAGCCAACCGGACAGGGTTGCTGAAAAACTGTTTTTT
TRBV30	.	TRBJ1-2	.	CAWSESGIYGYTF	TGTGCCTGGAGTGAGAGCGGCATCTATGGCTACACCTTC
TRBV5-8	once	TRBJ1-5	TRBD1	CASSYRGSNQPQHF	TGTGCCAGCAGCTACAGGGGTAGCAATCAGCCCCAGCATTTT
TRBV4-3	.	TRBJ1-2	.	CASSHLDSSYGYTF	TGCGCCAGCAGCCACCTTGACAGCTCCTATGGCTACACCTTC
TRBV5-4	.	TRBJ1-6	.	CASSTKGESPLHF	TGTGCCAGCAGCACCAAGGGGGAATCCCCCCTCCACTTT
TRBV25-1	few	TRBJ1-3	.	CASSIGGWSGNTIYF	TGTGCCAGCAGTATTGGAGGGTGGTCAGGAAACACCATATATTTT
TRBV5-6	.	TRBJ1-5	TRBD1	CASSLYRRQGEPQHF	TGTGCCAGCAGCTTGTACCGCAGACAGGGAGAGCCCCAGCATTTT
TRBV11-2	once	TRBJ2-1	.	CASRLPGRGFYNEQFF	TGTGCCAGCAGATTGCCGGGACGGGGGTTCTACAATGAGCAGTTCTTC
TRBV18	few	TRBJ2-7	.	CASSPDSYEQYF	TGTGCCAGCTCACCAGACAGCTACGAGCAGTACTTC
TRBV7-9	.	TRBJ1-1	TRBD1	CASSRTGGGVGAFF	TGTGCCAGCAGCCGGACAGGCGGCGGAGTTGGTGCTTTCTTT